Each of the 5 T cell receptor beta chains below was sequenced from the same sample in a study of T cells in Graves' hyperthyroidism and ophthalmopathy. It was RNA transcripts that yielded the amplified TCR beta CDR3 regions. The HTBI primer set served for first-round RT-PCR of the TCR CDR3. TCRdb used MiXCR to reprocess the multiplex PCR reads, holding one entry per CDR3 protein. The sample shows about 200,000 distinct CDR3 sequences, less than 20% of them seen only once. The source material was blood. All receptors come from a woman between 45 and 60 years old with Graves' hyperthyroidism.

This clonotype was found many times. The chain employs TRBV7-9 and TRBJ1-6; 10 bases match TRBD1. V was pared by 5 bases and J by 7 bases, with 8 bases of the junction left unmatched. The CDR3 sequence is 16 residues long. The germline V gene encodes CDR1 SEHNR and CDR2 FQNEAQ (reference sequence). The CDR3 bases are TGTGCCAGCAGCATCCGGGACAGGGGTAAAAATTCACCCCTCCACTTT. Protein product: CASSIRDRGKNSPLHF.

This clonotype was detected only once. It is unclear where the CDR3 begins or ends on the DNA, so no DNA is shown, and the CDR3 is as TCRdb lists it. The rearrangement uses TRBV7-9 and TRBJ2-2; TRBD2 was called by the table and not checked on the DNA. The CDR3 spans 23 residues, counting both ends. Germline V gene data show CDR1 as SEHNR and CDR2 as FQNEAQ (reference sequence). The CDR3: CASSWTTGPDTQYFGPGPGELFF.

Ten or more counts support this clonotype. V usage is TRBV27 and J usage is TRBJ2-5; TRBD2 agrees at 9 bases. This CDR3 is 15 amino acids long. CDR1 and CDR2 from the germline V gene are MNHEY and SMNVEV (reference sequence). J was trimmed by 1 base and V by 4 bases; bases with no gene match: 4. CDR3 coding DNA: TGTGCCAGCAGTTGGTCTAGCGGGATCCAAGAGACCCAGTACTTC. Translated: CASSWSSGIQETQYF.

This clonotype was recorded at least ten times. The chain has TRBV9 and TRBJ2-1; 7 nucleotides agree with TRBD2. The germline V gene has CDR1 SGDLS and CDR2 YYNGEE. V gave up 3 bases and J gave up 2 bases; unmatched junction bases: 5. The CDR3 spans 15 residues. The CDR3, as DNA: TGTGCCAGCAGCGCAGGGACTAACACCTACAATGAGCAGTTCTTC. Amino acid sequence: CASSAGTNTYNEQFF.

This clonotype was recorded many times. The chain carries TRBV3-1 and TRBJ2-1; a possible D gene is TRBD1 (5 bases). Trimming removed 3 bases at V and 0 bases at J, with 15 bases between. Looked up from germline, CDR1 is LGHDT and CDR2 is YNNKEL (reference sequence). The CDR3 runs to 17 residues. CDR3 loop: CASSQVGQGSSYNEQFF. For the CDR3, the DNA is TGTGCCAGCAGCCAGGTGGGGCAGGGAAGCTCCTACAATGAGCAGTTCTTC.